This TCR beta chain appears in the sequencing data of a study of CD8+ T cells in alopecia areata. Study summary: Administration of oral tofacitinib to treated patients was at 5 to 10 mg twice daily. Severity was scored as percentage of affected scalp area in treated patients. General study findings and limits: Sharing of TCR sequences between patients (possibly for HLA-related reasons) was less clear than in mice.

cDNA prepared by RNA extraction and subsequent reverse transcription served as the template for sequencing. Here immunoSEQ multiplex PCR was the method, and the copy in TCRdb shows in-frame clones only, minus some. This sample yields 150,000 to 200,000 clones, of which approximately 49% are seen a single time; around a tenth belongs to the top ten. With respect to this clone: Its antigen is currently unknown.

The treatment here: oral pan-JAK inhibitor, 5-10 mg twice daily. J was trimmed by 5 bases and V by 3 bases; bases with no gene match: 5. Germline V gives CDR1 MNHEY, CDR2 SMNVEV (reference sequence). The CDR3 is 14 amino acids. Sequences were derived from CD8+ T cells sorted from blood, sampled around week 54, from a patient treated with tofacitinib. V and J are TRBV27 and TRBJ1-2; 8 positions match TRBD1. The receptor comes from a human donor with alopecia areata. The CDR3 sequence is CASSFGQGFYGYTF. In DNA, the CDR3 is TGTGCCAGCAGTTTCGGACAGGGATTTTATGGCTACACCTTC.